The rows below give T cell receptor beta chains drawn from one sample of a study of OX40 agonist ivuxolimab in advanced cancers. Profiled with immunoSEQ multiplex PCR; TCRdb holds only in-frame clones, not every one. Altogether roughly 15,000 clones are present, 86% being singletons, with the ten largest covering 15% to 20%. The sequences come from CD4+ or CD8+ T cells sorted from blood, collected in a trial of the OX40 agonist ivuxolimab. The receptors here all came from an adult with an advanced solid tumor such as melanoma, head and neck, liver or kidney cancer. The CDR3 runs from the conserved cysteine through the conserved F or W. The D gene is left open where the match is weak. Clone size is not always given. Where it is, it says once, few, many or a class for expanded clones.

DNA: TGTGCCAGCAGTGATACCAACAGGGGGGGAGGCTACACCTTC
CDR3: CASSDTNRGGGYTF
J: TRBJ1-2
size: .
V: TRBV6-4
D: TRBD1

DNA: TGTGCCAGCAGCTTAGTATCTCGGTGGGATGAGCAGTTCTTC
CDR3: CASSLVSRWDEQFF
J: TRBJ2-1
size: .
V: TRBV7-9
D: .

DNA: TGTGCCAGCAGTTATGTGGGACCTCGAGGTTCACCCCTCCACTTT
CDR3: CASSYVGPRGSPLHF
J: TRBJ1-6
size: .
V: TRBV6-5
D: .

DNA: TGTGCCAGCAGCTTAAGGGACAGTAATCAGCCCCAGCATTTT
CDR3: CASSLRDSNQPQHF
J: TRBJ1-5
size: .
V: TRBV5-6
D: TRBD1

DNA: TGTGCCAGCAGCCCGATGGGGAGTGGAAACACCATATATTTT
CDR3: CASSPMGSGNTIYF
J: TRBJ1-3
size: .
V: TRBV7-9
D: .

DNA: TGCGCCAGCAGCCAGACAGGGGGCAACACTGAAGCTTTCTTT
CDR3: CASSQTGGNTEAFF
J: TRBJ1-1
size: .
V: TRBV4-3
D: TRBD1

DNA: TGTGCCACCAGCAGAGATCTGGGACTAGTCAACGATGAGCAGTTCTTC
CDR3: CATSRDLGLVNDEQFF
J: TRBJ2-1
size: .
V: TRBV15
D: TRBD2

DNA: TGTGCCAGCAGCTCGGGCCCGGGCACTGAAGCTTTCTTT
CDR3: CASSSGPGTEAFF
J: TRBJ1-1
size: .
V: TRBV7-3
D: .

DNA: TGTGCCAGCAGCTACAAAGTGGACAGGGAGAACGAGCAGTACTTC
CDR3: CASSYKVDRENEQYF
J: TRBJ2-7
size: .
V: TRBV6-6
D: TRBD1

DNA: TGTGCCAGCAGCGTAGTGGCTCGTAACACCGGGGAGCTGTTTTTT
CDR3: CASSVVARNTGELFF
J: TRBJ2-2
size: .
V: TRBV9
D: .

DNA: TGTGCCAGCGGCGACAACACCATATATTTT
CDR3: CASGDNTIYF
J: TRBJ1-3
size: .
V: TRBV9
D: .

DNA: TGTGCCAGCAGCCCTAGGACAGGCTCCCAGGGGGCCCAGCATTTT
CDR3: CASSPRTGSQGAQHF
J: TRBJ1-5
size: .
V: TRBV7-2
D: TRBD1

DNA: TGCGCCAGCAGCTTGGCTGGGGTCGGGAGCCACGAGCAGTACTTC
CDR3: CASSLAGVGSHEQYF
J: TRBJ2-7
size: .
V: TRBV5-1
D: .

DNA: TGTGCCATCAGTGAATCAACAGGGGGCACTGAAGCTTTCTTT
CDR3: CAISESTGGTEAFF
J: TRBJ1-1
size: once
V: TRBV10-3
D: TRBD1

DNA: TGTGCCAGCAGCCCCACCCTGAGAGGGAGCGGCTCCTACAATGAGCAGTTCTTC
CDR3: CASSPTLRGSGSYNEQFF
J: TRBJ2-1
size: .
V: TRBV7-3
D: .

DNA: TGTGCCATCAGTGGTATCTCTGGGAGAGCTAACTATGGCTACACCTTC
CDR3: CAISGISGRANYGYTF
J: TRBJ1-2
size: .
V: TRBV10-3
D: .

DNA: TGCAGCGTGAGGGCGGGATGGTCCTACAATGAGCAGTTCTTC
CDR3: CSVRAGWSYNEQFF
J: TRBJ2-1
size: .
V: TRBV29-1
D: .

DNA: TGTGCCAGCCGAGGACTAGCGGACTCCTACGAGCAGTACTTC
CDR3: CASRGLADSYEQYF
J: TRBJ2-7
size: .
V: TRBV27
D: TRBD2

DNA: TGTGCCAGCAGCTTCCGTAGCAATCAGCCCCAGCATTTT
CDR3: CASSFRSNQPQHF
J: TRBJ1-5
size: .
V: TRBV7-2
D: .

DNA: TGTGCCAGCAGCCTACTAGCGGGGGTAGATACGCAGTATTTT
CDR3: CASSLLAGVDTQYF
J: TRBJ2-3
size: .
V: TRBV7-3
D: TRBD2

DNA: TGCGCCAGCAGCCAAGACCCTCCGTCGGAGATCACAGATACGCAGTATTTT
CDR3: CASSQDPPSEITDTQYF
J: TRBJ2-3
size: .
V: TRBV4-1
D: .

DNA: TGTGCCACCTTAACGCCCGGTTGGAACACTGAAGCTTTCTTT
CDR3: CATLTPGWNTEAFF
J: TRBJ1-1
size: .
V: TRBV6-6
D: .

DNA: TGTGCCTGGATTGACTTCATGAACACTGAAGCTTTCTTT
CDR3: CAWIDFMNTEAFF
J: TRBJ1-1
size: .
V: TRBV30
D: .

DNA: TGTGCCAGTACCTTGGTCATGAACACTGAAGCTTTCTTT
CDR3: CASTLVMNTEAFF
J: TRBJ1-1
size: .
V: TRBV19
D: .

DNA: TGTGCCAGCAGTTTCGGGGGCTCTGGAAACACCATATATTTT
CDR3: CASSFGGSGNTIYF
J: TRBJ1-3
size: .
V: TRBV28
D: .

DNA: TGTGCCAGCAGACAACTGAGGGGTATTACCTACAATGAGCAGTTCTTC
CDR3: CASRQLRGITYNEQFF
J: TRBJ2-1
size: few
V: TRBV7-2
D: .

DNA: TGTGCCAGCAGCCCACGAGGGGGAGACCACAATGAGCAGTTCTTC
CDR3: CASSPRGGDHNEQFF
J: TRBJ2-1
size: .
V: TRBV11-2
D: .

DNA: TGTGCCAGCAGTGAAGTAGCAGGGAAAGATACGCAGTATTTT
CDR3: CASSEVAGKDTQYF
J: TRBJ2-3
size: .
V: TRBV6-1
D: .

DNA: TGTGCCCCCAGGTACACCTCGGGCTACGAGCAGTACTTC
CDR3: CAPRYTSGYEQYF
J: TRBJ2-7
size: .
V: TRBV5-6
D: .

DNA: TGTGCCAGCAGTTATCTTCTAGCGGGGAACAATGAGCAGTTCTTC
CDR3: CASSYLLAGNNEQFF
J: TRBJ2-1
size: once
V: TRBV6-5
D: TRBD2

DNA: TGTGCCAGCAGTTCGCAGGTCCTGCCCCAGCATTTT
CDR3: CASSSQVLPQHF
J: TRBJ1-5
size: .
V: TRBV28
D: .

DNA: TGCGCCAGCAGCCAAGATATAACAGGGAGGGGCTACACCTTC
CDR3: CASSQDITGRGYTF
J: TRBJ1-2
size: .
V: TRBV4-3
D: .

DNA: TGCGCCAGCAGCCAAGACGGGACAGGCTACTATGGCTACACCTTC
CDR3: CASSQDGTGYYGYTF
J: TRBJ1-2
size: .
V: TRBV4-1
D: TRBD1